Below are 19 T cell receptor beta chains sequenced from a single sample in a study of beta chain features in type 1 diabetes. The whole isolated RNA underwent reverse transcription, so sequencing captured expressed TCRB transcripts. Generated by immunoSEQ multiplex PCR, the TCRdb table keeps only in-frame clones and is missing some. Altogether hundreds of thousands of clones are present, around 16% being singletons, with the ten largest covering about 0.087%. The material sequenced was naive CD4+ T cells from blood. The receptors were sampled from a man between 18 and 35 years old in good health.

The genes are TRBV28 and TRBJ2-1; TRBD1 aligns across 12 bases. Germline CDR1 and CDR2: MDHEN and SYDVKM. The CDR3 runs 17 residues. V lost 5 bases, J lost 4 bases, and 9 bases stayed unmatched. The CDR3 DNA is TGTGCCAGCAGTGTAGGGACAGGGGGCGCATCTTACAATGAGCAGTTCTTC. Protein sequence: CASSVGTGGASYNEQFF.

This chain joins TRBV4-3 and TRBJ2-3; no firm D call. Germline V gene sequence: CDR1 LGHNA, CDR2 YSLEER. The CDR3 contains 17 residues. V gave up 4 bases and J gave up 2 bases, with 19 bases separating them. CDR3 in amino acids: CASSLVPTPTDTDTQYF. In DNA form, the CDR3 reads TGCGCCAGCAGCCTCGTTCCGACCCCTACGGACACAGATACGCAGTATTTT.

This clone was seen a handful of times. The chain recombines TRBV11-2 with TRBJ1-2; 8 bases map to TRBD1. J gave up 7 bases and V 5 bases, and 3 bases lay outside the gene matches. Germline CDR1 reads SGHAT; CDR2 reads FQNNGV. This CDR3 has 12 residues. Here the CDR3 DNA reads TGTGCCAGCAGCCGGACAGGGAGTGGCTACACCTTC. Translating gives CASSRTGSGYTF.

The chain employs TRBV6-5 and TRBJ1-2; no reliable D call. Germline CDR1 and CDR2: MNHEY and SVGAGI. The CDR3 totals 15 residues. The V gene lost 0 bases and the J gene lost 2 bases, with 10 bases spanning the gap. The CDR3: CASSYSIRGNYGYTF. The CDR3 nucleotides read TGTGCCAGCAGTTACTCGATTCGGGGAAACTATGGCTACACCTTC.

The CDR3 is CASSVSGQGNQPQHF. CDR3 bases: TGTGCCAGCAGCGTATCGGGACAGGGCAATCAGCCCCAGCATTTT. V gene TRBV9 combines with J gene TRBJ1-5; TRBD1 matches 8 bases. Germline V gives CDR1 SGDLS, CDR2 YYNGEE. The CDR3 contains 15 residues. V was clipped by 1 base and J by 2 bases; unmatched bases: 2. Full variable domain (remainder filled in from reference TRBV9 and TRBJ1-5): DSGVTQTPKHLITATGQRVTLRCSPRSGDLSVYWYQQSLDQGLQFLIQYYNGEERAKGNILERFSAQQFPDLHSELNLSSLELGDSALYFCASSVSGQGNQPQHFGDGTRLSIL.

The V and J genes are TRBV7-9 and TRBJ2-7; 7 nucleotides align to TRBD2. Germline CDR1 is SEHNR and CDR2 is FQNEAQ (reference sequence). Trimming cost V 1 base and J 6 bases; bases outside gene matches: 9. The CDR3 consists of 15 residues. CDR3 loop: CASSLVAGTGREQYF. Written as DNA, the CDR3 is TGTGCCAGCAGCTTAGTAGCGGGTACAGGTCGCGAGCAGTACTTC.

The chain couples TRBV9 to TRBJ2-1; 9 bases match TRBD2. Germline loops: CDR1 SGDLS, CDR2 YYNGEE. The CDR3 has 14 residues. The V segment lost 6 bases and the J segment 3 bases; nucleotides outside the gene matches: 4. The CDR3, as DNA: TGTGCCAGCAAGGCGGGAGGGCGCTACAATGAGCAGTTCTTC. Translated: CASKAGGRYNEQFF.

This clone turned up a few times. V usage is TRBV2 and J usage is TRBJ1-1, with D unclear. Germline V lookup: CDR1 SNHLY, CDR2 FYNNEI. This CDR3 has 14 residues. Trimming removed 3 bases at V and 7 bases at J, with 15 bases between. The CDR3 reads CASSDRGSVHEAFF. CDR3 coding DNA: TGTGCCAGCAGTGATCGTGGGTCTGTTCATGAAGCTTTCTTT.

V gene TRBV7-9 combines with J gene TRBJ2-1, with D perhaps matching TRBD1 (5 bases). The germline CDR1 and CDR2 sequences are SEHNR and FQNEAQ (reference sequence). V lost 1 base to trimming and J lost 0 bases, with 10 bases between them. This CDR3 comprises 16 residues. For the CDR3, the DNA is TGTGCCAGCAGCTTAGGTCAGGGCGTCTCCTACAATGAGCAGTTCTTC. Translated: CASSLGQGVSYNEQFF.

V is TRBV28 and J is TRBJ2-2, with 10 bases matching TRBD1. The CDR3 is 16 residues long. Per germline, CDR1 MDHEN and CDR2 SYDVKM. V lost 5 bases and J lost 5; bases outside the gene matches: 8. The CDR3: CASSPPGQGWTGELFF. The CDR3, as DNA: TGTGCCAGCAGTCCCCCGGGACAGGGGTGGACCGGGGAGCTGTTTTTT.

This clone was detected only a few times. The chain couples TRBV25-1 to TRBJ1-1, with D unclear. The length of the CDR3 is 16 residues. V lost 0 bases and J lost 5, with 16 bases in between. Looked up from germline, CDR1 is MGHDK and CDR2 is SYGVNS. The CDR3 nucleotides are TGTGCCAGCAGTGAATATAACCCCGGTCGGGGAACTGAAGCTTTCTTT. This translates into CASSEYNPGRGTEAFF.

This sequence joins TRBV18 and TRBJ1-5; D possibly corresponds to TRBD1 (5 bases). This CDR3 has 15 residues. V was trimmed by 2 bases and J by 3 bases, leaving 11 bases between them. In germline, CDR1 is KGHSH, CDR2 LQKENI. This CDR3 reads CASSPGPRVNQPQHF. For the CDR3, the DNA is TGTGCCAGCTCACCAGGGCCCAGGGTCAATCAGCCCCAGCATTTT. The full variable domain, rest sourced from reference TRBV18 and TRBJ1-5, is NAGVMQNPRHLVRRRGQEARLRCSPMKGHSHVYWYRQLPEEGLKFMVYLQKENIIDESGMPKERFSAEFPKEGPSILRIQQVVRGDSAAYFCASSPGPRVNQPQHFGDGTRLSIL.

This clone was observed a few times. V and J are TRBV4-1 and TRBJ2-3, with TRBD2 identical over 14 bases. This CDR3 has 20 amino acids. Germline values: CDR1 MGHRA, CDR2 YSYEKL. Losses at the gene ends were 1 base for V and 0 bases for J; bases not matched to a gene: 9. For the CDR3, the DNA is TGCGCCAGCAGCCAAGGACAGACTAGCGGGGGGGCGGGCAGCACAGATACGCAGTATTTT. Translated, it gives CASSQGQTSGGAGSTDTQYF.

Only a few counts were recorded for this clone. V usage is TRBV28 and J usage is TRBJ2-7; no reliable D call. This CDR3 spans 11 amino acids. Germline CDR1 and CDR2: MDHEN and SYDVKM. V dropped 8 bases and J dropped 3 bases, with 8 bases sitting between them. This CDR3 reads CASSENYEQYF. The CDR3 nucleotides are TGTGCCAGCTCGGAAAACTACGAGCAGTACTTC.

The CDR3 region is CASSYGGGTTYEQYF. The CDR3 coding sequence is TGTGCCAGCAGCTATGGAGGGGGGACCACCTACGAGCAGTACTTC. The chain combines TRBV7-3 with TRBJ2-7, with D perhaps assigned TRBD1 or TRBD2 (6 bases each). Per the germline V gene, CDR1 is SGHTA and CDR2 is FQGTGA. Trimming shortened V by 4 bases and J by 2 bases, and 15 bases separated the two germline ends. This CDR3 spans 15 amino acids. Supplemented by reference TRBV7-3 and TRBJ2-7, the full variable domain reads GAGVSQTPSNKVTEKGKYVELRCDPISGHTALYWYRQSLGQGPEFLIYFQGTGAADDSGLPNDRFFAVRPEGSVSTLKIQRTERGDSAVYLCASSYGGGTTYEQYFGPGTRLTVT.

This clone has just a few counts. Distinct nucleotide sequences in the sample also encode this CDR3. The chain has TRBV30 and TRBJ2-2, with D unresolved. Per germline, CDR1 GTSNPN and CDR2 SVGIG (reference sequence). V lost 0 bases and J 2 bases, leaving 7 bases between the germline ends. CDR3 size: 14 residues. The CDR3 DNA reads as TGTGCCTGGAGTGTTTCGGCCAACACCGGGGAGCTGTTTTTT. Encoded protein: CAWSVSANTGELFF.

This clone was counted a few times. The chain combines TRBV7-2 with TRBJ1-2, with TRBD1 identical over 8 bases. CDR3 length: 15 residues. Germline V CDR1 and CDR2: SGHTA, FQGNSA. The ends lost 5 bases at V and 3 bases at J; junction bases unmatched: 8. CDR3 loop: CASSQPDRVHYGYTF. The DNA for the CDR3 is TGTGCCAGCAGCCAGCCGGACAGGGTACACTATGGCTACACCTTC.

This clone showed up just a few times. V is TRBV5-1 and J is TRBJ2-1, with D perhaps TRBD1 (5 bases). Per germline, CDR1 SGHRS and CDR2 YFSETQ. The CDR3 covers 12 residues. The V gene lost 1 base and the J gene lost 9 bases, with 8 bases spanning the gap. CDR3 bases: TGCGCCAGCAGCTTGACAGGCCCTGAGCAGTTCTTC. Its translation is CASSLTGPEQFF.

This chain joins TRBV4-3 and TRBJ2-1; 9 nucleotides agree with TRBD2. The CDR3 length is 21 residues. V shed 0 bases and J 3 bases; nucleotides not matched to a gene: 18. CDR1 and CDR2 (germline): LGHNA, YSLEER. In DNA form, the CDR3 reads TGCGCCAGCAGCCAAGATAGCCTTACACCCACGAGCGGGAGGCGCTACAATGAGCAGTTCTTC. Amino acid sequence: CASSQDSLTPTSGRRYNEQFF.